This T cell receptor beta chain appears in the sequencing data of a study of T cell clonality in common variable immunodeficiency. Repertoires were generated with immunoSEQ multiplex PCR, while TCRdb's copy carries only in-frame clones and drops some. The sample is made up of over 35,000 clones, none counted only once. Patients and controls were mostly of Caucasian heritage. Donors gave about 5 to 8 ml heparinized peripheral whole blood. This clone was picked up many times. Its antigen is currently unknown. Study observations and caveats: CVID subjects shared fewer TCRbeta clones than healthy controls did. Common variable immunodeficiency TCR beta sequences reportedly had fewer deletions and N-nucleotide insertions.

The receptor comes from a person aged 18 to 70 in good health. The sequenced material came from peripheral blood mononuclear cells.

This chain's CDR3 is CASSLVRGKETQYF. The CDR3 bases that were read are TGTGCCAGCAGCTTAGTTCGGGGAAAAGAGACC. The chain uses TRBV7-2 and TRBJ2-5, with D possibly being TRBD2 (5 bases). The read comes to an end 3 residues before the CDR3 does, leaving the germline J gene to fill in the end. Germline assignment: CDR1 SGHTA and CDR2 FQGNSA. The CDR3 is 14 amino acids. V lost 1 base and J 3 bases, leaving 9 bases between the germline ends.